The rows below give T cell receptor beta chains drawn from one sample of a study of T cell repertoires in cytomegalovirus infection. TCRdb used MiXCR to reprocess the reads, holding one entry per CDR3 protein. The table lists about 830,000 distinct CDR3 sequences, 30% to 35% of them singletons. No antigens are known for them. Sequencing used cultured CD8+ T cells from PBMCs, obtained from culture after CMV antigen stimulation. Every receptor here comes from a human donor in good health (CMV status not recorded). Some clones in this sample may be carry-over from other donors' samples. The CDR3 runs from the conserved cysteine through the conserved F or W. The D gene is left open where the match is weak. Clone size is not always given. Where it is, it says once, few, many or a class for expanded clones.

CASSPEGDPYEQYF,TGTGCCAGCAGCCCCGAAGGGGACCCCTACGAGCAGTACTTC,TRBV7-6,TRBJ2-7,NA,few,14
CASSKGLAGGPDEQFF,TGCGCCAGCAGCAAAGGACTAGCGGGGGGGCCTGATGAGCAGTTCTTC,TRBV4-1,TRBJ2-1,TRBD2,few,16
CASSYSGLLYEQYF,TGTGCCAGCAGTTACTCCGGGCTACTCTACGAGCAGTACTTC,TRBV6-2/TRBV6-3,TRBJ2-7,NA,many,14
CASSLRAARTGEQFF,TGTGCCAGCAGTCTCCGGGCCGCGAGGACCGGGGAGCAGTTTTTT,TRBV28,TRBJ2-2,NA,NA,15
CASSYGTSGGPLDEQFF,TGCGCCAGCAGTTACGGGACTAGCGGGGGCCCTTTGGATGAGCAGTTCTTC,TRBV4-1,TRBJ2-1,TRBD2,NA,17
CASSLSTGYDEQFF,TGTGCCAGCTCACTGTCGACAGGGTATGATGAGCAGTTCTTC,TRBV18,TRBJ2-1,TRBD1,NA,14
CASSQLGGVNEQFF,TGCGCCAGCAGCCAATTAGGGGGAGTAAATGAGCAGTTCTTC,TRBV4-3,TRBJ2-1,NA,NA,14
CASSQARDSNEKLFF,TGCGCCAGCAGCCAAGCCAGGGACAGTAATGAAAAACTGTTTTTT,TRBV4-1,TRBJ1-4,TRBD1,NA,15
CATSRNRGTNEKLFF,TGTGCCACCAGCAGAAACAGGGGAACTAATGAAAAACTGTTTTTT,TRBV15,TRBJ1-4,TRBD1,once,15
CASSPLQSFGDTQYF,TGTGCCAGCAGCCCCCTACAATCCTTCGGGGATACGCAGTATTTT,TRBV7-3,TRBJ2-3,NA,NA,15
CASSPFSSGESTDTQYF,TGTGCCAGCAGTCCTTTTTCTAGCGGGGAAAGCACAGATACGCAGTATTTT,TRBV27,TRBJ2-3,TRBD2,NA,17
CASSFGGAGSPLHF,TGTGCCAGCAGTTTCGGGGGGGCCGGGTCACCCCTCCACTTT,TRBV28,TRBJ1-6,NA,NA,14
CASSSYPFYEQYF,TGTGCCAGCAGTTCCTACCCCTTCTACGAGCAGTACTTC,TRBV6-2/TRBV6-3,TRBJ2-7,NA,NA,13
CASSGVEDRAIQYF,TGTGCCAGCAGCGGGGTTGAGGACAGGGCCATTCAGTACTTC,TRBV12-3/TRBV12-4,TRBJ2-4,TRBD1,few,14
CSVEGRGASFDSYNEQFF,TGCAGCGTTGAAGGCCGCGGGGCTAGTTTCGATTCCTACAATGAGCAGTTCTTC,TRBV29-1,TRBJ2-1,NA,NA,18
CSAGLAFNEQFF,TGCAGTGCTGGACTAGCGTTCAATGAGCAGTTCTTC,TRBV20-1,TRBJ2-1,TRBD2,NA,12
CASGGREQYF,TGTGCCAGCGGTGGGCGGGAGCAGTACTTC,TRBV27,TRBJ2-7,NA,NA,10
CASSVRWGEAFF,TGTGCCAGCAGTGTGAGGTGGGGTGAAGCTTTCTTT,TRBV5-6,TRBJ1-1,NA,NA,12
CASSSLLGAVEAFF,TGTGCCAGCAGCTCCCTCTTGGGTGCGGTTGAAGCTTTCTTT,TRBV7-2,TRBJ1-1,NA,many,14
CASSIGRGGSNQPQHF,TGTGCCAGTAGTATTGGCCGGGGCGGTAGCAATCAGCCCCAGCATTTT,TRBV19,TRBJ1-5,NA,NA,16
CASSAGQAGSEQYF,TGTGCCAGCAGCGCGGGACAGGCAGGCTCGGAGCAGTACTTC,TRBV5-4,TRBJ2-7,TRBD1,NA,14
CVTPRGWGYTF,TGTGTCACCCCGCGGGGATGGGGCTACACCTTC,TRBV7-6,TRBJ1-2,NA,NA,11
CASGYQGSQETQYF,TGTGCCAGCGGTTACCAGGGTTCCCAAGAGACCCAGTACTTC,TRBV7-9,TRBJ2-5,NA,NA,14
CASSYSELADTQYF,TGTGCCAGCAGTTACTCGGAGCTAGCAGATACGCAGTATTTT,TRBV6-2/TRBV6-3,TRBJ2-3,NA,NA,14
CASSLTRQHNEKLFF,TGTGCCAGCAGCCTGACGAGACAGCATAATGAAAAACTGTTTTTT,TRBV6-1,TRBJ1-4,NA,NA,15
CASSFPGLAYKTQYF,TGCGCCAGCAGCTTTCCGGGACTAGCGTATAAGACCCAGTACTTC,TRBV5-1,TRBJ2-5,TRBD2,NA,15
CVSSQLSSGGQNNEQFF,TGTGTCAGCAGCCAACTCTCTAGCGGGGGGCAGAACAATGAGCAGTTCTTC,TRBV4-2,TRBJ2-1,TRBD2,NA,17
CASSEGARGNTGELFF,TGTGCCAGCAGTGAAGGAGCCAGGGGGAACACCGGGGAGCTGTTTTTT,TRBV2,TRBJ2-2,NA,few,16
CASRDTYNEQFF,TGTGCCAGCAGGGACACCTACAATGAGCAGTTCTTC,TRBV7-9,TRBJ2-1,NA,many,12
CATKTGATEAFF,TGTGCCACCAAAACAGGGGCCACTGAAGCTTTCTTT,TRBV27,TRBJ1-1,TRBD1,NA,12
CASSQGPGSGVLEQFF,TGTGCCAGCAGCCAAGGACCGGGGTCCGGCGTACTTGAGCAGTTCTTC,TRBV14,TRBJ2-1,NA,NA,16
CASTDGTGEGYTF,TGTGCCAGCACCGACGGGACTGGGGAGGGCTACACCTTC,TRBV7-9,TRBJ1-2,NA,NA,13
CASSQARRTEAFF,TGTGCCAGCAGCCAAGCCAGGCGGACTGAAGCTTTCTTT,TRBV14,TRBJ1-1,NA,NA,13
CASSEVLAGVRTGELFF,TGTGCCAGCAGTGAAGTTCTAGCGGGGGTTCGGACCGGGGAGCTGTTTTTT,TRBV2,TRBJ2-2,TRBD2,few,17